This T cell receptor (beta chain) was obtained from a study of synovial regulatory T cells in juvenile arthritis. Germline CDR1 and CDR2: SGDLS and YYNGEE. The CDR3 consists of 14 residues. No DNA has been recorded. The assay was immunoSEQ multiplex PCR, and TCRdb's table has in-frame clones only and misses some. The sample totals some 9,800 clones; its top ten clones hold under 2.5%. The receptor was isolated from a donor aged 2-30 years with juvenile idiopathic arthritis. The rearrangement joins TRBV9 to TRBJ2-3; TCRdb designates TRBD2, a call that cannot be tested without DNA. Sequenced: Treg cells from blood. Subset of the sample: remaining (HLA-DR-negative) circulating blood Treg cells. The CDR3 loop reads CASQRGPGTDTQYF. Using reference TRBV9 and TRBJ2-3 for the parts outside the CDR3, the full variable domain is DSGVTQTPKHLITATGQRVTLRCSPRSGDLSVYWYQQSLDQGLQFLIQYYNGEERAKGNILERFSAQQFPDLHSELNLSSLELGDSALYFCASQRGPGTDTQYFGPGTRLTVL.